This T cell receptor beta chain appears in the sequencing data of a study of CD8+ T cells in alopecia areata (dated by TCRdb to 2016 to 2019). Broadly, across the study: To study T cell clonal expansion in alopecia areata, the researchers applied high-throughput TCRbeta sequencing to both the C3H/HeJ mouse model and human patients. Scalp clonality was compared among normal scalp (n=4), patchy alopecia areata scalp (n=8), and alopecia totalis/universalis scalp (n=8). The RNA source kit depended on sample type: the PAXgene miRNA kit for fixed scalp, the miRNeasy kit for PBMCs, and the RNeasy kit for mouse skin. On the human side, TCRbeta sequencing was run on scalp tissue and on sorted CD4+ and CD8+ peripheral blood T cells from healthy controls and from alopecia areata patients with either patchy or totalis/universalis disease. TCRbeta CDR3 regions were amplified by immunoSEQ multiplex PCR with 35 Vbeta forward and 13 Jbeta reverse primers. The paper as a whole reports these results and caveats: TCR sequences shared between patients were less clear than in mice, possibly partly because of HLA diversity in the patient population. Resident alphabeta T cells in normal human skin are also sequenced, complicating scalp TCR repertoire analysis, unlike mouse skin dominated by gammadelta T cells. Higher clonality and more expanded CD8+ clones were observed in lesional scalp than in normal scalp, particularly in alopecia totalis/universalis, a finding suggestive of antigenic drive.

CDR1 and CDR2 were assigned from the germline V gene as SGHRS and YFSETQ. The junction shows trimming of 0 bases on V and 4 bases on J, plus 11 bases between the germline ends. The CDR3 goes from the cysteine to the phenylalanine over 14 residues. CDR3 DNA is the only sequence kept; it has 42 bases, read in frame from the first base. Receptors were amplified or captured by the immunoSEQ multiplex PCR assay. For TCR sequencing, RNA was extracted from every sample and reverse transcribed into cDNA to serve as template. SuperScript III was used to make first-strand cDNA, primed with a 2:1 mix of oligo-dT and random hexamers. A synthetic immune receptor repertoire was used to assess amplification bias, and residual bias was removed computationally. The paper's processing steps were these. Raw reads were preprocessed to remove errors, and CDR3 was defined by IMGT conventions from the conserved cysteine to phenylalanine. To get clonality, Shannon entropy was normalized by log2 of the number of productive unique TCRs and the result was subtracted from 1. Whether each scalp clone was CD4 or CD8 was inferred by checking scalp TCRbeta sequences against the CD4 and CD8 repertoires from sorted blood. TCRdb holds this immuneACCESS table with in-frame rearrangements only. Some clones are missing; in checked studies, unresolved V genes explain under half, and the rest has no known cause. The DNA gave D and trimming, while V, J and clone size come from that table. This sample has roughly 20,000 clones in its table, and more than 60% of those were observed once. Roughly 4.8% of the sample rests with the top ten.

This clone has a single count. The specificity of this receptor is unknown. Base qualities are not recorded, but no much larger clone differs from it by a single base. In about 5 patients from the biomarker study, CD4+ cells were sorted further to obtain CD25+CD127- cells. Lesional scalp punch biopsies and peripheral blood were obtained from alopecia areata patients. After PBMCs were isolated by density centrifugation and stained for CD3, CD4 and CD8, a FACSAria was used to sort CD4+ and CD8+ T cells. Alopecia areata patients who were not treated were recruited through a multicenter biomarker study. Material: CD4+ Tregs sorted from blood. The TCR originated in a human donor with alopecia areata. Recombination linked TRBV5-1 to TRBJ2-7; the D gene assignment is ambiguous. At the DNA level, the sequence is TGCGCCAGCAGCTTGGGTGACGTGGGATACGAGCAGTACTTC. This gives the protein CASSLGDVGYEQYF.